This T cell receptor (beta chain) was observed in a study of blood T cell repertoires in COVID-19. Background on the study: Donors in the United States, Italy and Spain gave samples during acute or convalescent COVID-19. T cells, B-cell-depleted T cells, or PBMCs supplied cDNA or gDNA.

The CDR3 is made up of 14 amino acids. Germline V gene data show CDR1 as SEHNR and CDR2 as FQNEAQ (reference sequence). Trimming shortened V by 5 bases and J by 4 bases, and 15 bases separated the two germline ends. Study processing details: Estimated nucleated cell counts came from reference gene primer amplification. Sequenced by immunoSEQ multiplex PCR; TCRdb stores in-frame clones only, minus some. V, J and clone size are those of that table, while D and trimming were read from the DNA. The sample carries about 61,000 clones, about nine tenths recorded once. This chain joins TRBV7-9 and TRBJ2-7; TRBD1 might be the D (7 bases). The clonotype originates from a woman aged 50 to 60 with active or convalescent COVID-19. Sample: peripheral blood. The DNA for the CDR3 is TGTGCCAGCAGCCGACGACAGGGAGGATACGAGCAGTACTTC. Protein product: CASSRRQGGYEQYF.